These 20 T cell receptor beta chains originate from one sample sequenced in a study of monozygotic twins with cystic fibrosis. Clones were read by immunoSEQ multiplex PCR, and TCRdb kept only the in-frame ones, dropping some. The sample shows some 10,000 clones, about 82% of them seen only once. The sequenced sample was blood. These receptors were taken from a man between 18 and 35 years old with cystic fibrosis.

The rearrangement links TRBV7-2 to TRBJ2-7, with 8 bases aligning to TRBD2. Germline CDR1 is SGHTA and CDR2 is FQGNSA. V trimming: 5 bases; J trimming: 6 bases; junction bases outside the gene matches: 15. The CDR3 extends over 16 amino acids. In DNA, the CDR3 is TGTGCCAGCAGCCAGGGTCCGTCGGGGGGGCGTGCCGAGCAGTACTTC. Protein: CASSQGPSGGRAEQYF.

V and J are TRBV6-5 and TRBJ2-7; TRBD1 is a possible D gene (7 bases). The length of the CDR3 is 15 residues. V shed 4 bases and J shed 4 bases, with 17 bases lying between them. Germline CDR1 and CDR2: MNHEY and SVGAGI. The chain's CDR3 is CASSSSRGAGYEQYF. CDR3 DNA: TGTGCCAGCAGTTCCTCCAGGGGGGCCGGGTACGAGCAGTACTTC.

This chain links TRBV7-2 with TRBJ2-7; TRBD2 aligns across 8 bases. V shed 2 bases and J 3 bases; nucleotides not matched to a gene: 6. The CDR3 sequence is 15 residues long. Germline V lookup: CDR1 SGHTA, CDR2 FQGNSA. CDR3 sequence: CASSLSAGAVYEQYF. As DNA, the CDR3 is TGTGCCAGCAGCTTATCAGCGGGAGCAGTCTACGAGCAGTACTTC.

The CDR3 region is CASRQGVSSGANVLTF. CDR3 nucleotides: TGTGCCAGCAGGCAGGGCGTATCATCTGGGGCCAACGTCCTGACTTTC. The rearrangement links TRBV2 to TRBJ2-6, with D tentatively TRBD1 (5 bases). The CDR3 covers 16 residues. From germline, CDR1 is SNHLY and CDR2 FYNNEI. Trimming stripped 6 bases from V and 1 base from J, with 13 bases between.

The chain has TRBV9 and TRBJ2-1; 8 bases align to TRBD2. With V trimmed by 0 bases and J by 2 bases, 7 bases remained unmatched. The CDR3 length is 17 residues. The V gene's germline CDR1 is SGDLS and CDR2 YYNGEE. The CDR3 spells CASSVGGGRGPYNEQFF. The CDR3 DNA is TGTGCCAGCAGCGTAGGCGGGGGGCGGGGGCCCTACAATGAGCAGTTCTTC.

The chain links TRBV7-9 to TRBJ1-2; D is uncertain. The V gene's germline CDR1 is SEHNR and CDR2 FQNEAQ (reference sequence). The V and J ends lost 1 base and 8 bases respectively, with 14 bases between them. The CDR3 sequence is 14 residues long. CDR3 sequence reads: CASSLVPGADGYTF. The CDR3 nucleotides are TGTGCCAGCAGCTTAGTCCCGGGCGCGGACGGCTACACCTTC.

V usage is TRBV11-2 and J usage is TRBJ2-3, with D possibly TRBD2 on 6 matching bases. This CDR3 has 14 amino acids. The V end was cut by 3 bases, the J end by 2 bases, with 9 bases between. CDR1 is SGHAT, CDR2 FQNNGV, per germline. Here the CDR3 reads CASSLRGTTDTQYF. CDR3 nucleotides: TGTGCCAGCAGCTTGCGCGGGACCACAGATACGCAGTATTTT.

The chain employs TRBV9 and TRBJ2-2, with TRBD2 matching 7 bases. J gave up 2 bases and V 4 bases, and 2 bases lay outside the gene matches. CDR3 length equals 14 residues. The germline gives CDR1 SGDLS, CDR2 YYNGEE. This CDR3 is CASSPSGNTGELFF. As DNA, the CDR3 is TGTGCCAGCAGCCCTAGCGGTAACACCGGGGAGCTGTTTTTT.

The chain links TRBV5-4 to TRBJ1-4; possibly TRBD1 for D (6 bases). V dropped 0 bases and J dropped 4 bases, with 10 bases sitting between them. Germline loops: CDR1 SGHNT, CDR2 YYREEE (reference sequence). The CDR3 has 15 residues. CDR3 DNA: TGTGCCAGCAGCTTGGGGGGGGCAATTAATGAAAAACTGTTTTTT. Protein product: CASSLGGAINEKLFF.

The chain joins TRBV11-3 to TRBJ1-1, with a possible D match to TRBD1 (6 bases). This CDR3 region has 14 residues. The germline gives CDR1 SGHNT, CDR2 YENEEA. Trimming removed 3 bases from V and 1 base from J, with 9 bases in between. The DNA of the CDR3 is TGTGCCAGCAGCTTGGCAGGGGAGAACACTGAAGCTTTCTTT. This sequence encodes CASSLAGENTEAFF. The full variable domain, with the rest looked up from reference TRBV11-3 and TRBJ1-1, is EAGVVQSPRYKIIEKKQPVAFWCNPISGHNTLYWYLQNLGQGPELLIRYENEEAVDDSQLPKDRFSAERLKGVDSTLKIQPAELGDSAVYLCASSLAGENTEAFFGQGTRLTVV.

This clone has only one observation. The V gene is TRBV2, the J gene TRBJ1-6; no definite D call. This CDR3 is 16 amino acids long. V was pared by 6 bases and J by 0 bases, with 12 bases between. The germline V gene encodes CDR1 SNHLY and CDR2 FYNNEI. CDR3 in amino acids: CASRQRRSSYNSPLHF. Here the CDR3 DNA reads TGTGCCAGCAGGCAGAGAAGGAGCTCCTATAATTCACCCCTCCACTTT.

Only a few counts were recorded for this clone. The rearrangement uses TRBV2 and TRBJ2-3, with 7 positions matching TRBD2. The germline V gene has CDR1 SNHLY and CDR2 FYNNEI. The V and J ends lost 7 bases and 4 bases, in that order; junction bases with no gene match: 14. This CDR3 region has 16 residues. CDR3 in amino acids: CASNWEGTGRADTQYF. CDR3 nucleotide sequence: TGTGCCAGCAATTGGGAGGGGACTGGGCGAGCAGATACGCAGTATTTT.

The gene calls are TRBV27 and TRBJ2-5, with D unresolved. The CDR3 has 13 residues. V was trimmed by 5 bases and J by 5 bases, leaving 12 bases between them. Germline assignment: CDR1 MNHEY and CDR2 SMNVEV (reference sequence). The CDR3 reads CASSDLQDETQYF. DNA for the CDR3: TGTGCCAGCAGTGACCTCCAGGATGAGACCCAGTACTTC.

This chain joins TRBV14 and TRBJ1-4; D is unclear. Germline loops: CDR1 SGHDN, CDR2 FVKESK. CDR3 length equals 15 residues. V gave up 0 bases and J gave up 4 bases, with 9 bases separating them. CDR3 protein: CASSQDMRFNEKLFF. CDR3 sequence (DNA): TGTGCCAGCAGCCAAGATATGCGGTTTAATGAAAAACTGTTTTTT.

The J gene is TRBJ1-1, the V gene TRBV19, with 8 bases matching TRBD1. With 4 bases clipped from V and 0 bases from J, the junction kept 7 bases outside the gene matches. The CDR3 runs to 16 residues. Looked up from germline, CDR1 is LNHDA and CDR2 is SQIVND (reference sequence). The CDR3 bases are TGTGCCAGTAGTACACGGACAGGGACCATGAACACTGAAGCTTTCTTT. Translating it yields CASSTRTGTMNTEAFF.

This clone was seen a few times. This sequence joins TRBV4-2 and TRBJ1-2, with TRBD1 identical over 8 bases. The CDR3 contains 14 residues. Trimming took 0 bases from V and 8 from J; bases not matched to a gene: 5. CDR1 and CDR2 from the germline V gene are LGHNA and YNFKEQ. As DNA, the CDR3 is TGTGCCAGCAGCCAAGATCCCGACAGGGGCGGCTACACCTTC. Amino acids: CASSQDPDRGGYTF.

The gene calls are TRBV6-6 and TRBJ1-6; TRBD1 might be the D (5 bases). The CDR3 is made up of 13 amino acids. In germline, CDR1 is MNHNY, CDR2 SVGAGI (reference sequence). V lost 4 bases and J 8 bases, leaving 9 bases between the germline ends. CDR3 residues: CASSLGRDSPLHF. The CDR3 region has the DNA TGTGCCAGCAGTTTGGGCAGGGATTCACCCCTCCACTTT.

The V call is TRBV2, the J call TRBJ2-5, with D perhaps given as TRBD1 or TRBD2 (6 bases each). The end of the DNA aligns better with TRBJ2-7, so the J call may be wrong. CDR1 SNHLY and CDR2 FYNNEI come from the germline V gene. The CDR3 has 12 residues. CDR3 in DNA: TGTGCCAGCACAGAGGGGGGCTACGAGCAGTACTTC. This codes for CASTEGGYEQYF.

The CDR3 DNA sequence: TGTGCCAGCAGGCAGGGGTTAGGTGAAAAACTGTTTTTT. Protein: CASRQGLGEKLFF. V gene TRBV6-5 combines with J gene TRBJ1-4; the D gene is possibly TRBD1 (6 bases). CDR1 MNHEY and CDR2 SVGAGI come from the germline V gene. Trimming took off 6 bases at V and 7 bases at J, with 12 bases between the two ends. The CDR3 consists of 13 residues.

This clone has just one count. The chain uses TRBV28 and TRBJ2-2; 9 bases fit TRBD1. V was clipped by 4 bases and J by 1 base; unmatched bases: 10. The CDR3 extends over 18 amino acids. Germline-derived CDR1 and CDR2 are MDHEN and SYDVKM. The CDR3 reads CASSSSSWTGENTGELFF. CDR3 nucleotides: TGTGCCAGCAGTTCATCCTCGTGGACAGGGGAGAACACCGGGGAGCTGTTTTTT.